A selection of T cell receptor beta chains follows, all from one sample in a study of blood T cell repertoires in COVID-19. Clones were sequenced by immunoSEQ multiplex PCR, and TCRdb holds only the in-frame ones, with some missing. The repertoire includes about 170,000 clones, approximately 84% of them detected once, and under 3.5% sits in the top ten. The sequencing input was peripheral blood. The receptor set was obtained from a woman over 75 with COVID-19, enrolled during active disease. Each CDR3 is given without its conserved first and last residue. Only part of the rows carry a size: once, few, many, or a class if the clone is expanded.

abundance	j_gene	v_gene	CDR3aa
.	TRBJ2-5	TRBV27	ASSPYGEGTGKTQY
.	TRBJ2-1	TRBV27	ASSYAGYYNEQF
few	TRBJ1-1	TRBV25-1	ASSERGQMNTEAF
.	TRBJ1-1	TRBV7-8	ASMIGHNTEAF
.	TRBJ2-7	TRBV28	AISDIDSYEQY
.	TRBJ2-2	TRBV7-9	ASSLNSISGNTGELF
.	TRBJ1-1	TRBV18	ASSPATRNTEAF
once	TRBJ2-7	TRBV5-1	ASSSIAGGTYEQY
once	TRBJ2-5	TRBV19	ASRRYGQEPQETQY
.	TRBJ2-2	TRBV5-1	ASSPQANTGELF
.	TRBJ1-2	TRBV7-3	ASSSTGTGGLGYT
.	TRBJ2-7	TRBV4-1	ASSQGGNGREQY
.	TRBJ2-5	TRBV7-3	ASSLTGQGETQY
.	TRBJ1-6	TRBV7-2	ASSLVGDRSNSPLH
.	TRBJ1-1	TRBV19	ASSSRDRGEGTEAF
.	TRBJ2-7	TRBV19	ASSMLSGTNSYEQY
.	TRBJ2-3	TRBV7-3	ASRAAGGRDTQY
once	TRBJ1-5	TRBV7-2	ASSKTGGSNQPQH
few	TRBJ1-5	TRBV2	ASSDSSVQPQH
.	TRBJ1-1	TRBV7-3	ASSSDRGLTEAF
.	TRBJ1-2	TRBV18	ASSPDLWGAYGYT
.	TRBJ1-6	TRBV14	ASSQAQGPNSPLH
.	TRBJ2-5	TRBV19	ASSNAGQETQY
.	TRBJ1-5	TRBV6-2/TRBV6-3	ASSFGGGAFQPQH
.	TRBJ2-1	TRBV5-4	ASSRPGLAGGNEQF
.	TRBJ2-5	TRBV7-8	ASSLVYETQY
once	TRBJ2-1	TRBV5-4	ASSLSGVHNEQF
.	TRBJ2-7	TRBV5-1	ASTVTGGGYEQY
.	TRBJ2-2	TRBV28	ASSSTSGGDTGELF
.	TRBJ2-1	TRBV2	ASTRLAGYNEQF
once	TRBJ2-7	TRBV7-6	ASSFDGRGAQY
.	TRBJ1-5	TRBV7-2	ASSLRQGLGNQPQH
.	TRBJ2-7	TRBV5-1	ASSLGTGTGAQEQY
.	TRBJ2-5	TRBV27	ATRTGWQETQY
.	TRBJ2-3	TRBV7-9	ASSSLRGSGGADTQY
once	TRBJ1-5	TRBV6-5	ASKWGADQPQH
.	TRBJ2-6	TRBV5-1	ASSRGTGTGANVLT
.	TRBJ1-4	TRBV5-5	ASSPFTGDEKLF
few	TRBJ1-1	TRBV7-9	ASSFSGGVFAEAF
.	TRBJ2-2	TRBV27	ASSLQGTGELF
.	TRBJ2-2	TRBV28	ASTPRLAGVGTGELF
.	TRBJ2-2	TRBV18	ASSPSGTGELF